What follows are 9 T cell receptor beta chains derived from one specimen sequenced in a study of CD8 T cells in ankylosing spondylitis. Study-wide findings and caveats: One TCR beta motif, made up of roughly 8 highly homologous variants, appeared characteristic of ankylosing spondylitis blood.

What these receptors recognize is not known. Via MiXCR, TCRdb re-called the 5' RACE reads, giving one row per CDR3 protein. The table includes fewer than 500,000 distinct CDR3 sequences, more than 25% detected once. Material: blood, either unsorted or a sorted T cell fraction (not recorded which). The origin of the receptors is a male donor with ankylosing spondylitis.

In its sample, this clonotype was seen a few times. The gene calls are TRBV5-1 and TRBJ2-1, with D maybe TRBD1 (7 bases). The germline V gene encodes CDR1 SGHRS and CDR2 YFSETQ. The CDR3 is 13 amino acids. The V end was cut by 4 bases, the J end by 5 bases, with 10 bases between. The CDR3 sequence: CASSAGQNNEQFF. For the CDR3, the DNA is TGCGCCAGCAGCGCGGGACAGAACAATGAGCAGTTCTTC.

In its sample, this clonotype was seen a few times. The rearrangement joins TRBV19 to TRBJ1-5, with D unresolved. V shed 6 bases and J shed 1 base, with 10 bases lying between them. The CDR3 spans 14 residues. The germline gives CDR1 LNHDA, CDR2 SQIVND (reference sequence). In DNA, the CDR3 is TGTGCCAGTAGCCGGGAAGGAAGCAATCAGCCCCAGCATTTT. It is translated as CASSREGSNQPQHF.

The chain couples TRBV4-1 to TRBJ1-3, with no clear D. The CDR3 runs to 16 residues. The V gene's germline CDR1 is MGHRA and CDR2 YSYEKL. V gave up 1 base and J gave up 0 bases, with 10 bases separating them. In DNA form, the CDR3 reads TGCGCCAGCAGCCAAGGATCTGGGAACTCTGGAAACACCATATATTTT. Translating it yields CASSQGSGNSGNTIYF.

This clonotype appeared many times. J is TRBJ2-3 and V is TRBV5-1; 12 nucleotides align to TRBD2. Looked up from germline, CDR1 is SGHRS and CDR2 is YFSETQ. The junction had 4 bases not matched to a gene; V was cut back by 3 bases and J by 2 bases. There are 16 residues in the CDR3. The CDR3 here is CASSSGLAGFTDTQYF. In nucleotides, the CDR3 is TGCGCCAGCAGCTCGGGACTAGCGGGTTTCACAGATACGCAGTATTTT.

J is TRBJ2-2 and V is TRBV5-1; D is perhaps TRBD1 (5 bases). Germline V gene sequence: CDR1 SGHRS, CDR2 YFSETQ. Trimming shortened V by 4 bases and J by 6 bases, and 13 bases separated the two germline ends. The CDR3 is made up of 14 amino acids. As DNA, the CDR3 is TGCGCCAGCAGCCCCCAGGGTGGATCCGGGGAGCTGTTTTTT. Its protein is CASSPQGGSGELFF.

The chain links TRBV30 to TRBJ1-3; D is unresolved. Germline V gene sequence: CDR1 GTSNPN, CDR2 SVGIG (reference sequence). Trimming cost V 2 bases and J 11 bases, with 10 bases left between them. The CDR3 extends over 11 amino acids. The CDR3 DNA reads TGTGCCTGGAGTAGGGATCTCTCCATATATTTT. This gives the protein CAWSRDLSIYF.

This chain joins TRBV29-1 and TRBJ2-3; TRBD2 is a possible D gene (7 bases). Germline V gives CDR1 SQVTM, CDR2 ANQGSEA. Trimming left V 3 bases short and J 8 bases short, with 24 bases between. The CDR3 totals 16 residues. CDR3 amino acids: CSVDSSGRGATSTQYF. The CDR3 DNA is TGCAGCGTTGACTCCAGTGGGAGGGGGGCCACTTCTACGCAGTATTTT.

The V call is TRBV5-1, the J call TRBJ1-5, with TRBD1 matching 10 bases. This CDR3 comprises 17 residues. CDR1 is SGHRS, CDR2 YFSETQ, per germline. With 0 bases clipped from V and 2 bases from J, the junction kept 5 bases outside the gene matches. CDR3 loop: CASSLGDRGNGNQPQHF. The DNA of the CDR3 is TGCGCCAGCAGCTTGGGGGACAGGGGTAACGGCAATCAGCCCCAGCATTTT. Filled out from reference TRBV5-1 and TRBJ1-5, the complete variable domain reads KAGVTQTPRYLIKTRGQQVTLSCSPISGHRSVSWYQQTPGQGLQFLFEYFSETQRNKGNFPGRFSGRQFSNSRSEMNVSTLELGDSALYLCASSLGDRGNGNQPQHFGDGTRLSIL.

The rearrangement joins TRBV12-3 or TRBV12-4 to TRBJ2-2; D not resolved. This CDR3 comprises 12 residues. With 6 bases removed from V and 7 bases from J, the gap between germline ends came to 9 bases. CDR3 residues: CASSSRIGELFF. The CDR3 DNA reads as TGTGCCAGCAGCTCCCGAATCGGGGAGCTGTTTTTT.